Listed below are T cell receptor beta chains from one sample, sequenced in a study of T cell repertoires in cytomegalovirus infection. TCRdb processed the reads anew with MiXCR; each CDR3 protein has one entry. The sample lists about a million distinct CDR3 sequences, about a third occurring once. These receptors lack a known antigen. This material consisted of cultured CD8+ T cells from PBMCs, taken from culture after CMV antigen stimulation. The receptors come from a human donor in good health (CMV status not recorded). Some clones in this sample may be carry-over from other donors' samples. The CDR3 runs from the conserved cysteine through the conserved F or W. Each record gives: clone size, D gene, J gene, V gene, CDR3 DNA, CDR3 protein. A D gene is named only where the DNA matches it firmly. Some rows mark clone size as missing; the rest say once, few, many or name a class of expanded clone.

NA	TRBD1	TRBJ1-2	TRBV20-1	TGCAGTGCTAGAGACTTAGACCGGGACAGGGGGCGGTTATCCTACACCTTC	CSARDLDRDRGRLSYTF
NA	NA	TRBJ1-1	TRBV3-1	TGTGCCAGCAGCCAAGACCGACGGTCGACAGGCTTGAACACTGAAGCTTTCTTT	CASSQDRRSTGLNTEAFF
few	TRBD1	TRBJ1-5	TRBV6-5	TGTGCCAGCAGTTCTGGACAGGGGGCTTATAGCAATCAGCCCCAGCATTTT	CASSSGQGAYSNQPQHF
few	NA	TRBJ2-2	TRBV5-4	TGTGCCAGCAGCGGGGGGACTCAGAACACCGGGGAGCTGTTTTTT	CASSGGTQNTGELFF
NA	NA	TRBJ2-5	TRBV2	TGTGCCAGCACTGCGGGGGAGACCCAGTACTTC	CASTAGETQYF
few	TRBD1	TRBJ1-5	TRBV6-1	TGTGCCAGCAGAAAAGGGGGCCAGGGCAATCAGCCCCAGCATTTT	CASRKGGQGNQPQHF
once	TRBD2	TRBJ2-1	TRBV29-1	TGCAGCGTTGGATTTGCGGGGAGGGCCCCTGAGCAGTTCTTC	CSVGFAGRAPEQFF
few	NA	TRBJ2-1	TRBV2	TGTGCCAGCAGTGAAGGGGGCCGGGCGCTGAGCTCCTACAATGAGCAGTTCTTC	CASSEGGRALSSYNEQFF
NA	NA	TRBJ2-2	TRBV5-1	TGCGCCAGCAGCGACTACACCCGAGGGGCCGGGGAGCTGTTTTTT	CASSDYTRGAGELFF
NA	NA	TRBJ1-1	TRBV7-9	TGTGCCAGCAGCTTAGACGGGAACGGGGGCACTGAAGCTTTCTTT	CASSLDGNGGTEAFF
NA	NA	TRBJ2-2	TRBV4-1	TGCGCCAGCAGTACCTACTCCGTTAATGGGGAGCTGTTTTTT	CASSTYSVNGELFF
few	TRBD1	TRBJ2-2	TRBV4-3	TGCGCCAGCAGCCAAGATTGGGGCACAGGGGGCACCGGGGAGCTGTTTTTT	CASSQDWGTGGTGELFF
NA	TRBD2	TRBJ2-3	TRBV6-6	TGTGCCAGCAGTCCGGGACTAGAGCATTCAGATACGCAGTATTTT	CASSPGLEHSDTQYF
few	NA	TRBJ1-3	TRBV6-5	TGTGCCAGCAGTTACACGCAGGCAGGAAACACCATATATTTT	CASSYTQAGNTIYF
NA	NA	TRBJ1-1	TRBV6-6	TGTGCCAGCAGTTACCGAGAGACTTTCTTT	CASSYRETFF
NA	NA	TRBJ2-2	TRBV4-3	TGCGCCAGCAGCCAAGGTCCTGGAGGTCTTCCCGGGGAGCTGTTTTTT	CASSQGPGGLPGELFF
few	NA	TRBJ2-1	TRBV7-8	TGTGCCAGCAGCTTAGGTTCTCAGGGGCTGGATGAGCAGTTCTTC	CASSLGSQGLDEQFF